These 23 T cell receptor beta chains originate from one sample sequenced in a study of blood T cell repertoires in COVID-19. Data came from immunoSEQ multiplex PCR; TCRdb stores just in-frame clones and leaves some out. The table records some 160,000 clones, around four fifths of them present only once. The sample taken for sequencing was PBMCs or T cells enriched from blood (not recorded which). The source of these receptors is a woman between 40 and 55 years old who had recovered from COVID-19.

J is TRBJ2-1 and V is TRBV27; the match to TRBD2 covers 7 bases. Germline lookup yields CDR1 MNHEY and CDR2 SMNVEV (reference sequence). With V trimmed by 7 bases and J by 0 bases, 9 bases remained unmatched. The CDR3 has 16 residues. The CDR3 spells CASMRVSGASYNEQFF. CDR3 DNA: TGTGCCAGCATGCGGGTAAGCGGGGCCTCCTACAATGAGCAGTTCTTC.

The chain has TRBV2 and TRBJ1-5; TRBD1 might be the D (6 bases). Germline loops: CDR1 SNHLY, CDR2 FYNNEI. V lost 2 bases and J lost 6, with 20 bases in between. The CDR3 runs 17 residues. CDR3 loop: CASSETRTVGMGQPQHF. The DNA for the CDR3 is TGTGCCAGCAGTGAAACTCGGACAGTGGGGATGGGTCAGCCCCAGCATTTT. The variable domain in full, completed from reference TRBV2 and TRBJ1-5, reads EPEVTQTPSHQVTQMGQEVILRCVPISNHLYFYWYRQILGQKVEFLVSFYNNEISEKSEIFDDQFSVERPDGSNFTLKIRSTKLEDSAMYFCASSETRTVGMGQPQHFGDGTRLSIL.

The CDR3 sequence: CASSSTGNPLEEQYF. The DNA for the CDR3 is TGTGCCAGCAGCTCCACCGGGAATCCCCTAGAGGAGCAGTACTTC. The chain links TRBV7-2 to TRBJ2-7, with D possibly TRBD2 on 5 matching bases. Germline CDR1 and CDR2: SGHTA and FQGNSA. CDR3 length equals 15 residues. V shed 4 bases and J shed 7 bases, with 20 bases lying between them.

V usage is TRBV29-1 and J usage is TRBJ1-3; possibly TRBD1 for D (5 bases). CDR3 length equals 12 residues. Germline loops: CDR1 SQVTM, CDR2 ANQGSEA. Trimming pared 7 bases from V and 4 bases from J, leaving 11 bases between. The CDR3 DNA reads as TGCAGCGCCCTAGGGGAAGGAAACACCATATATTTT. Translating gives CSALGEGNTIYF.

The chain couples TRBV6-6 to TRBJ1-2; weak D call: TRBD1 (5 bases). Trimming cost V 3 bases and J 4 bases, with 15 bases left between them. Germline CDR1 reads MNHNY; CDR2 reads SVGAGI (reference sequence). This CDR3 has 15 residues. CDR3 region: CASSYPGEGIYGYTF. The CDR3 region has the DNA TGTGCCAGCAGTTATCCGGGGGAAGGGATCTATGGCTACACCTTC.

CDR3 DNA sequence: TGTGCCAGCAGTAGACAGGGGTCCGGCTACACCTTC. This gives the protein CASSRQGSGYTF. The V call is TRBV12-3 or TRBV12-4, the J call TRBJ1-2, with 8 bases fitting TRBD1. CDR3 size: 12 residues. The ends lost 5 bases at V and 8 bases at J; junction bases unmatched: 4.

This clone came up once. The rearrangement joins TRBV30 to TRBJ2-1; 7 nucleotides agree with TRBD1. There are 12 residues in the CDR3. Germline CDR1 is GTSNPN and CDR2 is SVGIG (reference sequence). The trim removed 3 bases at V and 9 bases at J, leaving 5 bases unmatched. The CDR3 reads CAWSATGAEQFF. The CDR3 DNA is TGTGCCTGGAGCGCCACAGGGGCTGAGCAGTTCTTC.

This chain links TRBV28 with TRBJ2-7, with 8 bases identical to TRBD2. Losses at the gene ends were 2 bases for V and 7 bases for J; bases not matched to a gene: 1. This CDR3 is built from 12 residues. Germline CDR1 reads MDHEN; CDR2 reads SYDVKM. The CDR3 region has the DNA TGTGCCAGCAGTTTACTAGCGGGTGAGCAGTACTTC. This translates into CASSLLAGEQYF.

The rearrangement links TRBV5-4 to TRBJ2-4; 11 bases line up with TRBD2. Trimming at V came to 1 base and at J to 6 bases, leaving 12 bases not matched to a gene. Germline CDR1 and CDR2: SGHNT and YYREEE (reference sequence). The CDR3 sequence is 18 residues long. The CDR3 DNA reads TGTGCCAGCAGCTTGAGGCTAGCGGGGGGCTCGGTTTCAAACATTCAGTACTTC. Its protein is CASSLRLAGGSVSNIQYF. The variable domain in full, with the rest retrieved from reference TRBV5-4 and TRBJ2-4, is ETGVTQSPTHLIKTRGQQVTLRCSSQSGHNTVSWYQQALGQGPQFIFQYYREEENGRGNFPPRFSGLQFPNYSSELNVNALELDDSALYLCASSLRLAGGSVSNIQYFGAGTRLSVL.

The CDR3 DNA sequence: TGTGCCAGCAGTGATAGCGGGAGGTCGACCGGGGAGCTGTTTTTT. This translates into CASSDSGRSTGELFF. V and J are TRBV2 and TRBJ2-2; 10 bases fit TRBD2. The CDR3 length is 15 residues. Germline values: CDR1 SNHLY, CDR2 FYNNEI. J was trimmed by 5 bases and V by 3 bases; bases with no gene match: 3. The full variable domain, with the rest looked up from reference TRBV2 and TRBJ2-2, is EPEVTQTPSHQVTQMGQEVILRCVPISNHLYFYWYRQILGQKVEFLVSFYNNEISEKSEIFDDQFSVERPDGSNFTLKIRSTKLEDSAMYFCASSDSGRSTGELFFGEGSRLTVL.

The table lists this clone with a few counts. CDR3 amino acids: CASSHSIGYGYTF. CDR3 coding DNA: TGTGCCAGCAGCCACTCGATCGGCTATGGCTACACCTTC. The chain has TRBV12-3 or TRBV12-4 and TRBJ1-2; unclear D gene. V was pared by 6 bases and J by 4 bases, with 12 bases between. The CDR3 extends over 13 amino acids.

The sample holds a few counts of this clone. The chain recombines TRBV4-1 with TRBJ1-2; 8 bases agree with TRBD1. The CDR3 is 16 amino acids. Per the germline V gene, CDR1 is MGHRA and CDR2 is YSYEKL. The trim removed 2 bases at V and 3 bases at J, leaving 8 bases unmatched. CDR3 in DNA: TGCGCCAGCAGCCAAAGCGGGTCACAGGGGGACTATGGCTACACCTTC. Its protein product is CASSQSGSQGDYGYTF.

This clone was observed at least ten times. The V and J genes are TRBV6-5 and TRBJ2-7; 8 bases are a match to TRBD2. CDR1 is MNHEY and CDR2 is SVGAGI in the germline V gene. This CDR3 contains 14 residues. After removal of 5 bases from V and 3 bases from J, the junction contained 6 bases not matched to a gene. This CDR3 is CASSRGLGFYEQYF. The CDR3 DNA follows: TGTGCCAGCAGTAGGGGACTAGGCTTCTACGAGCAGTACTTC.

This clone turned up a few times. V gene TRBV4-1 combines with J gene TRBJ2-1; 11 bases map to TRBD2. This CDR3 has 16 amino acids. Unmatched junction bases numbered 4, after V lost 0 bases and J lost 6 bases. The V gene's germline CDR1 is MGHRA and CDR2 YSYEKL. CDR3 nucleotide sequence: TGCGCCAGCAGCCAAGAATCACTAGCGGGGGTCAATGAGCAGTTCTTC. As protein: CASSQESLAGVNEQFF.

V usage is TRBV19 and J usage is TRBJ1-6; D perhaps matches TRBD1 (6 bases). The length of the CDR3 is 14 residues. Trimming cost V 7 bases and J 7 bases, with 14 bases left between them. Germline CDR1 is LNHDA and CDR2 is SQIVND (reference sequence). In DNA form, the CDR3 reads TGTGCCAGTAACCCGACAGGATACAATTCACCCCTCCACTTT. Its protein product is CASNPTGYNSPLHF.

The chain employs TRBV10-2 and TRBJ2-7; TRBD2 matches at 9 bases. Germline lookup yields CDR1 WSHSY and CDR2 SAAADI. Losses at the gene ends were 0 bases for V and 1 base for J; bases not matched to a gene: 16. The CDR3 has 20 amino acids. CDR3 residues: CASSESIGLAGRSPSYEQYF. In DNA form, the CDR3 reads TGCGCCAGCAGTGAGTCGATAGGGCTAGCGGGGAGGTCACCTTCCTACGAGCAGTACTTC.

The genes are TRBV6-5 and TRBJ2-7; D possibly corresponds to TRBD2 (6 bases). CDR1 is MNHEY, CDR2 SVGAGI, per germline. V was cut by 6 bases and J by 3 bases, with 9 bases left in between. This CDR3 comprises 12 residues. The CDR3 nucleotides read TGTGCCAGCAGCGCCGGGAGCTACGAGCAGTACTTC. It encodes CASSAGSYEQYF.

The chain carries TRBV5-4 and TRBJ2-1; D gene uncertain. This CDR3 contains 12 residues. Germline lookup yields CDR1 SGHNT and CDR2 YYREEE (reference sequence). V was trimmed by 3 bases and J by 7 bases, leaving 8 bases between them. The CDR3 region is CASSSGSNEQFF. DNA of the CDR3: TGTGCCAGCAGCTCGGGTTCGAATGAGCAGTTCTTC. The whole variable domain, filled in from reference TRBV5-4 and TRBJ2-1, reads ETGVTQSPTHLIKTRGQQVTLRCSSQSGHNTVSWYQQALGQGPQFIFQYYREEENGRGNFPPRFSGLQFPNYSSELNVNALELDDSALYLCASSSGSNEQFFGPGTRLTVL.

V and J are TRBV19 and TRBJ2-7, with 8 bases matching TRBD1. CDR3 size: 13 residues. J was trimmed by 4 bases and V by 6 bases; bases with no gene match: 5. Germline CDR1 LNHDA, CDR2 SQIVND (reference sequence). The CDR3 protein is CASRRQGLYEQYF. CDR3 bases: TGTGCCAGTAGAAGACAGGGGTTATACGAGCAGTACTTC.

This clone has only a few counts. The genes are TRBV2 and TRBJ1-5; TRBD1 might be the D (5 bases). Germline CDR1 is SNHLY and CDR2 is FYNNEI. The CDR3 extends over 16 amino acids. Trimming took off 6 bases at V and 2 bases at J, with 17 bases between the two ends. This CDR3 reads CASRPTQGSGNQPQHF. The CDR3 DNA reads TGTGCCAGCAGGCCAACCCAGGGAAGCGGCAATCAGCCCCAGCATTTT. Filled out from reference TRBV2 and TRBJ1-5, the complete variable domain reads EPEVTQTPSHQVTQMGQEVILRCVPISNHLYFYWYRQILGQKVEFLVSFYNNEISEKSEIFDDQFSVERPDGSNFTLKIRSTKLEDSAMYFCASRPTQGSGNQPQHFGDGTRLSIL.

The chain links TRBV4-1 to TRBJ2-7; a possible D gene is TRBD2 (5 bases). Germline assignment: CDR1 MGHRA and CDR2 YSYEKL. Trimming took 4 bases from V and 6 from J, leaving 16 bases between them. The CDR3 is made up of 14 amino acids. CDR3 sequence (DNA): TGCGCCAGCAGCCGCCTAGGCAGCGGCGTCGAGCAGTACTTC. This gives the protein CASSRLGSGVEQYF.

The chain combines TRBV18 with TRBJ2-7; 10 bases align to TRBD1. Germline values: CDR1 KGHSH, CDR2 LQKENI. V shed 2 bases, J shed 11 bases, and the junction held 12 bases outside the gene matches. This CDR3 is 15 amino acids long. The CDR3, as DNA: TGTGCCAGCTCACCAAAGGCGACAGGGGGCTTTGAAAAGTACTTC. This sequence encodes CASSPKATGGFEKYF. Drawing the rest from reference TRBV18 and TRBJ2-7, the complete variable domain is NAGVMQNPRHLVRRRGQEARLRCSPMKGHSHVYWYRQLPEEGLKFMVYLQKENIIDESGMPKERFSAEFPKEGPSILRIQQVVRGDSAAYFCASSPKATGGFEKYFGPGTRLTVT.

This clone has just a few counts. This chain joins TRBV4-1 and TRBJ1-6; 8 nucleotides match TRBD1. This CDR3 has 17 residues. Looked up from germline, CDR1 is MGHRA and CDR2 is YSYEKL. With 0 bases clipped from V and 3 bases from J, the junction kept 4 bases outside the gene matches. The CDR3 loop reads CASSQEGTGDYNSPLHF. Written as DNA, the CDR3 is TGCGCCAGCAGCCAAGAAGGGACAGGCGACTATAATTCACCCCTCCACTTT.